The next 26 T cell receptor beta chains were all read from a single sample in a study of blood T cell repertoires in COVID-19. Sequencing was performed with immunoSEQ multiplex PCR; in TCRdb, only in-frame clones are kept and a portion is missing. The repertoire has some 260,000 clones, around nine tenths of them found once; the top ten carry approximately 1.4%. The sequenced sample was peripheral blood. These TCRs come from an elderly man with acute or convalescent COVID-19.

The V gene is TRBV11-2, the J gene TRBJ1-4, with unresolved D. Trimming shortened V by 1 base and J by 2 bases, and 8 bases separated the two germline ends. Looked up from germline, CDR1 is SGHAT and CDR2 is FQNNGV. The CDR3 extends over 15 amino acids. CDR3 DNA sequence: TGTGCCAGCAGCTTAGTCCCCCTTACTAATGAAAAACTGTTTTTT. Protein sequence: CASSLVPLTNEKLFF.

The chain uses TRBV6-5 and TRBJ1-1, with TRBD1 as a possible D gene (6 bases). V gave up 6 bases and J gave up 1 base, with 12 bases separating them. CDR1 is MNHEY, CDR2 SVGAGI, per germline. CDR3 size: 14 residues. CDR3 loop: CASRSRDTNTEAFF. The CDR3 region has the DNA TGTGCCAGCAGATCCCGGGACACGAACACTGAAGCTTTCTTT.

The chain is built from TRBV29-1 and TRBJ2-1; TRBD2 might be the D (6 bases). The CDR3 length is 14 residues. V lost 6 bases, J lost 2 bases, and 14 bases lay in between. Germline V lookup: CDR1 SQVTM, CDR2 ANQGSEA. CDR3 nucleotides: TGCAGCGTGGGAGCGGGCAATACCTACAATGAGCAGTTCTTC. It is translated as CSVGAGNTYNEQFF.

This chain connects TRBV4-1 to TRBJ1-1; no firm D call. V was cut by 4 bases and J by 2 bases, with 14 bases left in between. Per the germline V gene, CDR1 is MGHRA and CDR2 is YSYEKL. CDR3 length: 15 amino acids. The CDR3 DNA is TGCGCCAGCAGCCTAGACACCTCAGATAACACTGAAGCTTTCTTT. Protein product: CASSLDTSDNTEAFF.

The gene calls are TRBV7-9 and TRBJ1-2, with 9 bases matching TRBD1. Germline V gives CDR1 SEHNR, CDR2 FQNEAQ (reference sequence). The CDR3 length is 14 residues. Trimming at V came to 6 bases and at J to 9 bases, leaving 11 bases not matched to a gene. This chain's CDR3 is CASRDNRGLQRYTF. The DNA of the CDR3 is TGTGCCAGCAGAGACAACAGGGGGCTTCAACGCTACACCTTC.

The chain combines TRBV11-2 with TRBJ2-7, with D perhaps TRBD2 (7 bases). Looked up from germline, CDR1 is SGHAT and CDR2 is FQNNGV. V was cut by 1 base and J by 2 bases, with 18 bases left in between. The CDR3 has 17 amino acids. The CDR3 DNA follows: TGTGCCAGCAGCTTAGGGATAGGCGGGGGCCTTACCTACGAGCAGTACTTC. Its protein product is CASSLGIGGGLTYEQYF.

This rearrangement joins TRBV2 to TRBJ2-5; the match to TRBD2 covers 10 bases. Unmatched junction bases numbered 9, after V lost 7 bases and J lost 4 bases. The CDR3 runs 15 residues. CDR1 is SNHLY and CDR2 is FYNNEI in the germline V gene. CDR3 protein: CASTPSGGAGETQYF. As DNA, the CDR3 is TGTGCCAGCACACCCAGCGGGGGGGCGGGAGAGACCCAGTACTTC.

Written as DNA, the CDR3 is TGTGCCAGCAGCTATCAATGGACAGGGGGATCACCCCTCCACTTT. Protein product: CASSYQWTGGSPLHF. The V and J genes are TRBV14 and TRBJ1-6; 10 positions agree with TRBD1. CDR1 is SGHDN, CDR2 FVKESK, per germline. The CDR3 loop spans 15 amino acids. The trim removed 5 bases at V and 10 bases at J, leaving 8 bases unmatched.

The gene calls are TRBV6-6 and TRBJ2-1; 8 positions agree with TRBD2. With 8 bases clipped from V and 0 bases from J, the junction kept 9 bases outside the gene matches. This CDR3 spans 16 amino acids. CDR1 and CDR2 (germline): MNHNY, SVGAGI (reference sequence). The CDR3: CASSSGRAISYNEQFF. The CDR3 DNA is TGTGCCAGCTCTAGCGGGCGGGCCATCTCCTACAATGAGCAGTTCTTC.

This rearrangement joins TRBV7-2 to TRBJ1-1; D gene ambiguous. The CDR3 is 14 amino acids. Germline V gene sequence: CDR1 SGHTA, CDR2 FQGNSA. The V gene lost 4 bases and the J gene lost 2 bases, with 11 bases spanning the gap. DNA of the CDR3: TGTGCCAGCAGCTCATACGGGTCAAACACTGAAGCTTTCTTT. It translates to CASSSYGSNTEAFF.

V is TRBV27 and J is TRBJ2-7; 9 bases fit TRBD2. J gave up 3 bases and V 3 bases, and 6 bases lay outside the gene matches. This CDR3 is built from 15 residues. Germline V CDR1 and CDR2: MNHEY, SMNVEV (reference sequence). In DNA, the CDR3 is TGTGCCAGCAGTTTTACTAGCGGGCGCCACTACGAGCAGTACTTC. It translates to CASSFTSGRHYEQYF.

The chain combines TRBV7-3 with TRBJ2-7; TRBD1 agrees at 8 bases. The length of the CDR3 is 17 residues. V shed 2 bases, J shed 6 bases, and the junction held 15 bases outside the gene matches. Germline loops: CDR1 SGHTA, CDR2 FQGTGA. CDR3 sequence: CASSLRPRQGMVVEQYF. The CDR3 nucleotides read TGTGCCAGCAGCTTACGCCCTCGACAGGGGATGGTGGTCGAGCAGTACTTC.

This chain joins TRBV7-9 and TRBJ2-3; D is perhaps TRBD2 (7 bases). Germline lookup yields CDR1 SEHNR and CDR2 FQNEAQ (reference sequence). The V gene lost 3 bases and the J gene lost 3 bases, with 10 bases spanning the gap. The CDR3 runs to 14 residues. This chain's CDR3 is CASSFRGATDTQYF. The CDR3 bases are TGTGCCAGCAGCTTTCGGGGGGCGACAGATACGCAGTATTTT.

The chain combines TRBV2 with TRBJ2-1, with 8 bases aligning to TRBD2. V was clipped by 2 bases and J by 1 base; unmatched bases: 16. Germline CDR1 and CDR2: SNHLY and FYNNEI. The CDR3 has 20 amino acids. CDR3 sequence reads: CASSEPRGRDSGKSYNEQFF. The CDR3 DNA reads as TGTGCCAGCAGTGAACCCCGTGGGCGCGATAGCGGGAAATCCTACAATGAGCAGTTCTTC.

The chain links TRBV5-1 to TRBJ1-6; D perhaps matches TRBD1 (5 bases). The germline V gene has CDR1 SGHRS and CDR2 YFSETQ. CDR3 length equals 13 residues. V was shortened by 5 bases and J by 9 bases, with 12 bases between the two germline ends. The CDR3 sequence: CASSNRGFSPLHF. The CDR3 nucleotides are TGCGCCAGCAGTAATAGGGGCTTTTCACCCCTCCACTTT.

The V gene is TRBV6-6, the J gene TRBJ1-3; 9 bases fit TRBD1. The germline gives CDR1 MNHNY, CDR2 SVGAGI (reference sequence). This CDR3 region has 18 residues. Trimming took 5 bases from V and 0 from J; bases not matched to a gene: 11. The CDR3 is CASSRTWEGQGSGNTIYF. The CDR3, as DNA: TGTGCCAGCAGTCGAACTTGGGAGGGACAGGGCTCTGGAAACACCATATATTTT.

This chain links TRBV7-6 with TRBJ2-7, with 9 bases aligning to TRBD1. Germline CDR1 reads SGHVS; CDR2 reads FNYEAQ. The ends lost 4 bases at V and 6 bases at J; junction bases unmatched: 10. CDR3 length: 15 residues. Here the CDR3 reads CASSSSGTGFREQYF. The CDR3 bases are TGTGCCAGCAGCTCCTCCGGGACAGGGTTCCGCGAGCAGTACTTC. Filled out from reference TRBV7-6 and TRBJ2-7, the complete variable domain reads GAGVSQSPRYKVTKRGQDVALRCDPISGHVSLYWYRQALGQGPEFLTYFNYEAQQDKSGLPNDRFSAERPEGSISTLTIQRTEQRDSAMYRCASSSSGTGFREQYFGPGTRLTVT.

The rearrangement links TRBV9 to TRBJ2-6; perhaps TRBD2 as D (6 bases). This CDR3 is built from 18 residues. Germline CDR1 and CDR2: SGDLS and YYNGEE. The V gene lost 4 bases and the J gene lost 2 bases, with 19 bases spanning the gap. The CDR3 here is CASSPQIQGGTGANVLTF. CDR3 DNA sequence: TGTGCCAGCAGCCCCCAAATTCAGGGAGGAACTGGGGCCAACGTCCTGACTTTC.

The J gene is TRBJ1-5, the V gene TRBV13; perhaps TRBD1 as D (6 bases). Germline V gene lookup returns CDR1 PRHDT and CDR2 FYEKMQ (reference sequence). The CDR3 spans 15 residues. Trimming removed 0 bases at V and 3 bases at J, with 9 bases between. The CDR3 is CASSLGTGPNQPQHF. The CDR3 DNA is TGTGCCAGCAGCTTAGGGACAGGTCCCAATCAGCCCCAGCATTTT.

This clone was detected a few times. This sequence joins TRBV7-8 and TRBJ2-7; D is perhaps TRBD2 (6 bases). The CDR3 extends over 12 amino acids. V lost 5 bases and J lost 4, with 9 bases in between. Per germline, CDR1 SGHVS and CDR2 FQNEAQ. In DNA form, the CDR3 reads TGTGCCAGCAGCCCCCGGGGGTACGAGCAGTACTTC. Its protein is CASSPRGYEQYF.

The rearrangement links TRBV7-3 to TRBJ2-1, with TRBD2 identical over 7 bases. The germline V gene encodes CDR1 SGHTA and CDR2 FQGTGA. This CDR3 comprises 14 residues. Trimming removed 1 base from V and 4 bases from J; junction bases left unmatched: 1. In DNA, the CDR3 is TGTGCCAGCAGCTTAAGCGGGGGTTACAATGAGCAGTTCTTC. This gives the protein CASSLSGGYNEQFF.

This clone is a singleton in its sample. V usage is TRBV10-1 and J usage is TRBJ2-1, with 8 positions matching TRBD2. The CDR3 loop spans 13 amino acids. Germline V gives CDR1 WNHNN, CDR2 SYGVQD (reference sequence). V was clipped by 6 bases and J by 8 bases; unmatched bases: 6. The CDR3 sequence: CASRAGAGDEQFF. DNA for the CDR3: TGCGCCAGCAGAGCGGGAGCGGGGGATGAGCAGTTCTTC.

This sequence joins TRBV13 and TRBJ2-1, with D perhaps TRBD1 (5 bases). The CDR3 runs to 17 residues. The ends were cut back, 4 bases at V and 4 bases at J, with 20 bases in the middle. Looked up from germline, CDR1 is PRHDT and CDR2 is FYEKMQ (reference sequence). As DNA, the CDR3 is TGTGCCAGCAGCTACACCGACAGTGCCCTGCGTTACAATGAGCAGTTCTTC. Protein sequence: CASSYTDSALRYNEQFF.

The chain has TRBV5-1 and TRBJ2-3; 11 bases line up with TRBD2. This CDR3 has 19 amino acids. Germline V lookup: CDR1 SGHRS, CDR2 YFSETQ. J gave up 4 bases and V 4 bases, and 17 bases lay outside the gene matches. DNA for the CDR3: TGCGCCAGCAGCCGCTTAGCGGGAGGGCTTAACCGAATCCCAGATACGCAGTATTTT. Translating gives CASSRLAGGLNRIPDTQYF.

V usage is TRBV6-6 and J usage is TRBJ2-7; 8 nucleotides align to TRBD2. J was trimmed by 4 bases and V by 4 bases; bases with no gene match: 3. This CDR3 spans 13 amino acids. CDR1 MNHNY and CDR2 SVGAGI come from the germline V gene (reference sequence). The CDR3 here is CASSFGGGYEQYF. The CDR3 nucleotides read TGTGCCAGCAGTTTCGGGGGGGGTTACGAGCAGTACTTC.

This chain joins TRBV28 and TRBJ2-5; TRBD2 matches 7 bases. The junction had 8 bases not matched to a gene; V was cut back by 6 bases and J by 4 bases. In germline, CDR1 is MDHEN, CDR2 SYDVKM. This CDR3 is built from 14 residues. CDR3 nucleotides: TGTGCCAGCAGCCGCAGCGGGATGGGAGAGACCCAGTACTTC. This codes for CASSRSGMGETQYF.